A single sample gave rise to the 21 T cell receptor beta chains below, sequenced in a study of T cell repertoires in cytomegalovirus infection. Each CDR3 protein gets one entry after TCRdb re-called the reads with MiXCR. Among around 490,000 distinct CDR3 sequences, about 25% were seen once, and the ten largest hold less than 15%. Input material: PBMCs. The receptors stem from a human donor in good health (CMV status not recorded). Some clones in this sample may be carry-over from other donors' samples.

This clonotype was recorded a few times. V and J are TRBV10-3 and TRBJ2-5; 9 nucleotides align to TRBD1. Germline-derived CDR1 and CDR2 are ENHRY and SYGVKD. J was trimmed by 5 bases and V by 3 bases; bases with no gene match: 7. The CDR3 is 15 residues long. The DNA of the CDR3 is TGTGCCATCAGTGACGCACAGGGGGCGCAGGAGACCCAGTACTTC. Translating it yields CAISDAQGAQETQYF.

The CDR3 DNA is TGTGCCAGCAGCTATAATACAGGGGCCGGCACTGAAGCTTTCTTT. Its translation is CASSYNTGAGTEAFF. The V call is TRBV14, the J call TRBJ1-1; 7 bases line up with TRBD1. The V segment lost 5 bases and the J segment 4 bases; nucleotides outside the gene matches: 10. CDR3 length equals 15 residues. CDR1 is SGHDN and CDR2 is FVKESK in the germline V gene.

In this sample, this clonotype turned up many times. The CDR3, as DNA: TGTGCCAGCAGCTTAGCTCGCACAGGGGCCTTAATGGAAAAACTGTTTTTT. This gives the protein CASSLARTGALMEKLFF. The genes are TRBV7-2 and TRBJ1-4; TRBD1 agrees at 7 bases. The CDR3 is 17 residues long. V lost 0 bases and J lost 8; bases outside the gene matches: 12. CDR1 is SGHTA, CDR2 FQGNSA, per germline.

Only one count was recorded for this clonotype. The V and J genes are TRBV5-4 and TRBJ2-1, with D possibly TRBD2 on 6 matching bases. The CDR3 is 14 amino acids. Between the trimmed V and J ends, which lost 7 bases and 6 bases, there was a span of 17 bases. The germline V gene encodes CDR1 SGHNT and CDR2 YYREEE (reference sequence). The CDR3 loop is CASSPRAGSNEQFF. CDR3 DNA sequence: TGTGCCAGCTCCCCCAGGGCGGGGAGCAATGAGCAGTTCTTC.

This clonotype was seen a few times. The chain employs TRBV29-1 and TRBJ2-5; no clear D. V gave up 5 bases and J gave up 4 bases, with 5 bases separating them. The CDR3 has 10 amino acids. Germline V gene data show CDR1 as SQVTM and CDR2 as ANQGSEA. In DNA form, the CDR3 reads TGCAGCGTTAGGGCAGAGACCCAGTACTTC. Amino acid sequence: CSVRAETQYF.

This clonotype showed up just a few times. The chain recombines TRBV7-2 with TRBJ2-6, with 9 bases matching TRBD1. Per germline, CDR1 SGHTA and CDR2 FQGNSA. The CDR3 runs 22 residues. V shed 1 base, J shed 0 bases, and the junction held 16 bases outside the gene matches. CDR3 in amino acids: CASSLEPGQGYSLSSGANVLTF. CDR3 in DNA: TGTGCCAGCAGCTTAGAGCCAGGACAGGGGTATTCTTTGAGCTCTGGGGCCAACGTCCTGACTTTC.

Here the CDR3 reads CATRPGRRFFMNTEAFF. CDR3 DNA: TGTGCCACCAGACCGGGCCGACGGTTTTTTATGAACACTGAAGCTTTCTTT. The chain combines TRBV12-3 or TRBV12-4 with TRBJ1-1; D not certain. V lost 10 bases, J lost 0 bases, and 24 bases lay in between. CDR3 length: 17 residues.

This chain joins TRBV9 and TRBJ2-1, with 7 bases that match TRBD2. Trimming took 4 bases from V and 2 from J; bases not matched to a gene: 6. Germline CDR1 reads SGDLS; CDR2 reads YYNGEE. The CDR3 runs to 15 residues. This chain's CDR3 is CASSPSGATYNEQFF. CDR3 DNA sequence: TGTGCCAGCAGCCCTAGCGGAGCCACCTACAATGAGCAGTTCTTC. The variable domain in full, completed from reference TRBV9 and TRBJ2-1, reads DSGVTQTPKHLITATGQRVTLRCSPRSGDLSVYWYQQSLDQGLQFLIQYYNGEERAKGNILERFSAQQFPDLHSELNLSSLELGDSALYFCASSPSGATYNEQFFGPGTRLTVL.

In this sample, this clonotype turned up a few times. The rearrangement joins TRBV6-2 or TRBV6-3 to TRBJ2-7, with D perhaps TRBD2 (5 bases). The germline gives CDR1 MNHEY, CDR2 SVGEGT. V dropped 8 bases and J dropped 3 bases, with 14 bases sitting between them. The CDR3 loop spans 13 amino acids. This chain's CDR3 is CASVSGGFYEQYF. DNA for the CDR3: TGTGCCAGCGTCAGTGGCGGGTTCTACGAGCAGTACTTC.

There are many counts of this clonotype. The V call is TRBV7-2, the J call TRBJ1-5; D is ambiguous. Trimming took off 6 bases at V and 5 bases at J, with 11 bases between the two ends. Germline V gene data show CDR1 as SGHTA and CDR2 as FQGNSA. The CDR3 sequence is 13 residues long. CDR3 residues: CASSYELDQPQHF. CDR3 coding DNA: TGTGCCAGCAGTTACGAGCTTGATCAGCCCCAGCATTTT.

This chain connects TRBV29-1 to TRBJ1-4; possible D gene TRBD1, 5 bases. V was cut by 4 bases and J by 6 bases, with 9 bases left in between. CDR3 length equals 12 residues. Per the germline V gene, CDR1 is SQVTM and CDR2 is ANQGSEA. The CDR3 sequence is CSVGTLDEKLFF. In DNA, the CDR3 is TGCAGCGTTGGGACATTAGATGAAAAACTGTTTTTT.

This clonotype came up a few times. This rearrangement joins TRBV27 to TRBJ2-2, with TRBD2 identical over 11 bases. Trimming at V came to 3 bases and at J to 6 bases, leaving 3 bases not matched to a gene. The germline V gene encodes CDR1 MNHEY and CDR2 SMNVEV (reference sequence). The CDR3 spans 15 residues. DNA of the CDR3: TGTGCCAGCAGTTTTAGCGGGAGGGCCCCCGGGGAGCTGTTTTTT. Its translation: CASSFSGRAPGELFF.

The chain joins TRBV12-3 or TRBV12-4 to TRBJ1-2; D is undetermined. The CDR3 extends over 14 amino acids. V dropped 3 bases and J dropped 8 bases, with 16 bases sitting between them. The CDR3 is CASSFDGRLRGYTF. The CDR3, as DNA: TGTGCCAGCAGTTTTGACGGGCGTTTGAGGGGCTACACCTTC.

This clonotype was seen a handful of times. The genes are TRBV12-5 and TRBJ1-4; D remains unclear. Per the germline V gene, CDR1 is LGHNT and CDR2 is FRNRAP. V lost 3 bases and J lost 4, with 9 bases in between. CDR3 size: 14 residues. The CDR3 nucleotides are TGTGCTAGTGGTTTCGGTCGGCTTAATGAAAAACTGTTTTTT. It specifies CASGFGRLNEKLFF.

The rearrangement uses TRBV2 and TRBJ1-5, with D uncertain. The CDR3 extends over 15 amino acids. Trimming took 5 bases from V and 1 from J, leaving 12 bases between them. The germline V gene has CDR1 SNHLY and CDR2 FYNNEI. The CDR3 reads CASSPTWVSNQPQHF. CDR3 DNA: TGTGCCAGCAGTCCAACTTGGGTCAGCAATCAGCCCCAGCATTTT.

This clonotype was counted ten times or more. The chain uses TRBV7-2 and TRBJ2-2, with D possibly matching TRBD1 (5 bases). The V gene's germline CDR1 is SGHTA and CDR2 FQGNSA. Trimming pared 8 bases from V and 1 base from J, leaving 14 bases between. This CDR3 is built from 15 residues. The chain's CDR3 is CASGGWGMNTGELFF. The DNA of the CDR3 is TGTGCCAGCGGCGGTTGGGGCATGAACACCGGGGAGCTGTTTTTT.

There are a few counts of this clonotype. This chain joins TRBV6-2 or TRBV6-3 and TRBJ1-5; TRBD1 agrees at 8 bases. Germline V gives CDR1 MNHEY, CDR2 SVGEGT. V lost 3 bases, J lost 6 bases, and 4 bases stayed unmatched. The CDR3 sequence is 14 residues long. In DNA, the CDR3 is TGTGCCAGCAGTTATGCAGGGGGCAGTCAGCCCCAGCATTTT. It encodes CASSYAGGSQPQHF.

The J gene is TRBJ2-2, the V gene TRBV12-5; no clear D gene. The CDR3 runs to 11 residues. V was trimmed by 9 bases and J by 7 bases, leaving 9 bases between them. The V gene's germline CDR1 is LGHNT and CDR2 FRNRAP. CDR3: CASVEFGELFF. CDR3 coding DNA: TGTGCTAGCGTGGAATTCGGGGAGCTGTTTTTT.

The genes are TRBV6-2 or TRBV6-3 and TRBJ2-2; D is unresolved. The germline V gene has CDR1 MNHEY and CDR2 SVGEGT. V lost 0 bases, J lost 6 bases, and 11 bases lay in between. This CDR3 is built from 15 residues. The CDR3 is CASSYSIVSPGELFF. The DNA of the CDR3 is TGTGCCAGCAGTTACTCGATTGTATCCCCCGGGGAGCTGTTTTTT.

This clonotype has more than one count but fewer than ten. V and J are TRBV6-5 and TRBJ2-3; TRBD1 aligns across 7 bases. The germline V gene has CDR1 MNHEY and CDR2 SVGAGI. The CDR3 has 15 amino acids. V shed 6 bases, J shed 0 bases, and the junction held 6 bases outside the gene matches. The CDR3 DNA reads TGTGCCAGCAGGAGGGGGCGGTCTAGCACAGATACGCAGTATTTT. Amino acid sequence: CASRRGRSSTDTQYF.

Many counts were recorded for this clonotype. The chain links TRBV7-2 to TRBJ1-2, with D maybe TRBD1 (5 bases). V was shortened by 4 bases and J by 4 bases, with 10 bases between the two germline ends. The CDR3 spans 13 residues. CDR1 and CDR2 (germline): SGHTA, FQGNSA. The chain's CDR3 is CASSSGLLYGYTF. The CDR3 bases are TGTGCCAGCAGCTCGGGACTTCTCTATGGCTACACCTTC.